The 10 T cell receptor beta chains below come from one sample, sequenced in a study of cytomegalovirus exposure and HLA in healthy donors. The study ran its PCR with 60 Vbeta and 13 Jbeta primers. Data came from immunoSEQ multiplex PCR; TCRdb stores just in-frame clones and leaves some out. The sample consists of around 130,000 clones, around 90% of them appearing once. Material: PBMCs. These receptors were collected from a woman in her forties in good health and CMV-seronegative.

The rearrangement uses TRBV27 and TRBJ2-1; 9 bases fit TRBD2. The germline V gene encodes CDR1 MNHEY and CDR2 SMNVEV (reference sequence). The J segment lost 0 bases and the V segment lost 2 bases, leaving 17 bases of the junction unmatched. The CDR3 totals 21 residues. CDR3 region: CASSLSRPGLALVSSYNEQFF. Here the CDR3 DNA reads TGTGCCAGCAGTTTAAGCAGACCGGGACTAGCACTGGTAAGCTCCTACAATGAGCAGTTCTTC.

V and J are TRBV5-1 and TRBJ2-7; 12 bases align to TRBD1. The trim removed 7 bases at V and 9 bases at J, leaving 14 bases unmatched. Per germline, CDR1 SGHRS and CDR2 YFSETQ. This CDR3 has 15 residues. In DNA, the CDR3 is TGCGCCAGCGGCGGCTCCGGGACAGGGGGCCAAGTGCAGTACTTC. Translation: CASGGSGTGGQVQYF.

V usage is TRBV5-1 and J usage is TRBJ2-3; D is unresolved. Germline lookup yields CDR1 SGHRS and CDR2 YFSETQ. The CDR3 is 13 amino acids. The V gene lost 2 bases and the J gene lost 0 bases, with 4 bases spanning the gap. For the CDR3, the DNA is TGCGCCAGCAGCTTCTTTAGCACAGATACGCAGTATTTT. It specifies CASSFFSTDTQYF.

The chain couples TRBV6-5 to TRBJ2-3; no firm D call. V was cut by 6 bases and J by 6 bases, with 7 bases left in between. The CDR3 is made up of 11 amino acids. The germline CDR1 and CDR2 sequences are MNHEY and SVGAGI. Here the CDR3 DNA reads TGTGCCAGCAGCCCCGGGGATACGCAGTATTTT. It yields the protein CASSPGDTQYF.

The CDR3 DNA sequence: TGTGCCAGCAGTGGCTTTCTAGGGGTCTATAGCAATCAGCCCCAGCATTTT. Translated: CASSGFLGVYSNQPQHF. The rearrangement uses TRBV2 and TRBJ1-5; possible D gene TRBD1, 5 bases. The CDR3 length is 17 residues. With 4 bases removed from V and 0 bases from J, the gap between germline ends came to 16 bases. The germline CDR1 and CDR2 sequences are SNHLY and FYNNEI.

The chain carries TRBV18 and TRBJ1-5, with 9 positions matching TRBD1. This CDR3 spans 14 amino acids. The germline gives CDR1 KGHSH, CDR2 LQKENI. After removal of 3 bases from V and 8 bases from J, the junction contained 5 bases not matched to a gene. CDR3 nucleotide sequence: TGTGCCAGCTCACCGAGGACAGGGGTAGAGCCCCAGCATTTT. This sequence encodes CASSPRTGVEPQHF.

The V gene is TRBV7-8, the J gene TRBJ2-5, with 7 bases lining up with TRBD2. The better agreement between TRBJ2-7 and the DNA end casts doubt on the J call. Germline values: CDR1 SGHVS, CDR2 FQNEAQ. The CDR3 consists of 15 residues. The CDR3 DNA is TGTGCCAGCATGTGGCTAGCGGATTATTCCTACGAGCAGTACTTC. Translation gives CASMWLADYSYEQYF.

The table lists this clone with a few counts. The chain couples TRBV6-5 to TRBJ1-1; D gene uncertain. CDR3 size: 12 residues. Germline CDR1 reads MNHEY; CDR2 reads SVGAGI. V shed 8 bases and J shed 11 bases, with 18 bases lying between them. Written as DNA, the CDR3 is TGTGCCAGCGGGTTCGGTGAGCGTCGGGCTTTCTTT. It yields the protein CASGFGERRAFF.

Notes on this clone: A read error may produce the germline difference seen at one junction end. J is TRBJ1-2 and V is TRBV7-9, with a possible D match to TRBD1 (6 bases). There are 15 residues in the CDR3. Germline V gene data show CDR1 as SEHNR and CDR2 as FQNEAQ (reference sequence). The CDR3 coding sequence is TGTGCCAGCAGCTTTCCTGATCGACAGGTCTATGGTTACACCTTC. Translation: CASSFPDRQVYGYTF. The full variable domain, rest sourced from reference TRBV7-9 and TRBJ1-2, is DTGVSQNPRHKITKRGQNVTFRCDPISEHNRLYWYRQTLGQGPEFLTYFQNEAQLEKSRLLSDRFSAERPKGSFSTLEIQRTEQGDSAMYLCASSFPDRQVYGYTFGSGTRLTVV.

This chain links TRBV27 with TRBJ1-1; D is ambiguous. The V gene's germline CDR1 is MNHEY and CDR2 SMNVEV (reference sequence). The germline V and J ends were trimmed by 2 bases and 8 bases, with 6 bases remaining between them. The CDR3 spans 11 residues. CDR3 amino acids: CASSLGREAFF. The CDR3 nucleotides read TGTGCCAGCAGTTTAGGCAGAGAAGCTTTCTTT.